This TCR beta chain was documented in a study of T cells in Graves' hyperthyroidism and ophthalmopathy. With V trimmed by 5 bases and J by 5 bases, 11 bases remained unmatched. This CDR3 has 16 amino acids. The germline gives CDR1 SGHTA, CDR2 FQGNSA. Researchers took RNA transcripts and amplified the TCR beta CDR3 regions from them. When the TCR CDR3 underwent first-round RT-PCR, the HTBI primer set was used. A single record per CDR3 protein comes from TCRdb applying MiXCR to the multiplex PCR reads. The repertoire consists of around 360,000 distinct CDR3 sequences, with 15% occurring once and the leading ten covering roughly a fifth. This clonotype came up many times.

The source material was blood. This TCR came from a woman aged 55-69 years with Graves' ophthalmopathy. The V and J genes are TRBV7-2 and TRBJ2-1, with 8 bases aligning to TRBD2. This CDR3 is CASSGLRGTRDNEQFF. Written as DNA, the CDR3 is TGTGCCAGCAGCGGTCTCCGGGGGACTAGAGACAATGAGCAGTTCTTC.